The entry that follows covers one T cell receptor (beta chain) sequence. One Seattle source followed patients from active infection through their disease course. The source of the sample is a study of blood T cell repertoires in COVID-19. Study overall: The cDNA or gDNA used as material had been derived from T cells, B-cell-depleted T cells, or PBMCs.

Authors' data handling: Counts of nucleated cells, estimated from reference gene primer amplification, were obtained. Repertoires were generated with immunoSEQ multiplex PCR, while TCRdb's copy carries only in-frame clones and drops some. The V and J calls and clone size were taken over from that table, and D and trimming were inferred from the DNA. The sample carries 150,000 to 180,000 clones, approximately 85% recorded once. The CDR3 covers 13 residues. V lost 3 bases, J lost 1 base, and 6 bases lay in between. The material sequenced was peripheral blood. The TCR sequence derives from a man in his sixties with COVID-19, enrolled during active disease. The chain has TRBV12-3 or TRBV12-4 and TRBJ1-1, with D hard to call. CDR3 sequence: CASSFQRNTEAFF. The CDR3 DNA is TGTGCCAGCAGTTTCCAGCGGAACACTGAAGCTTTCTTT.